The rows below give T cell receptor beta chains drawn from one sample of a study of CD8+ T cells in alopecia areata. Clones were read by immunoSEQ multiplex PCR, and TCRdb kept only the in-frame ones, dropping some. Of more than 140,000 clones listed, 86% are singletons. Sequenced here: CD8+ T cells sorted from blood, sampled at week 4, from a patient treated with tofacitinib. These receptors all stem from a human donor with alopecia areata. CDR3s include the opening cysteine and the closing phenylalanine or tryptophan. The D gene is left open where the match is weak. Not every row has a clone size; where given, it reads once, few, many or a size class.

D gene | J gene | V gene | clone size | CDR3 protein | CDR3 DNA
. | TRBJ1-1 | TRBV5-8 | . | CASSLVAGWTEAFF | TGTGCCAGCAGCTTGGTCGCGGGGTGGACTGAAGCTTTCTTT
. | TRBJ2-1 | TRBV6-5 | . | CASTPSGGGYNEQFF | TGTGCCAGCACCCCTAGCGGAGGGGGGTACAATGAGCAGTTCTTC
. | TRBJ2-7 | TRBV5-4 | . | CASSFQGSHEQYF | TGTGCCAGCAGCTTCCAGGGGTCCCACGAGCAGTACTTC
TRBD1 | TRBJ2-7 | TRBV29-1 | few | CSVETRDRGSPYEQYF | TGCAGCGTTGAGACGAGGGACAGGGGGTCACCCTACGAGCAGTACTTC
. | TRBJ2-5 | TRBV29-1 | . | CSVDGETQYF | TGCAGCGTTGACGGTGAGACCCAGTACTTC
. | TRBJ2-7 | TRBV19 | . | CASSIGKGNYEQYF | TGTGCCAGTAGTATCGGAAAGGGGAACTACGAGCAGTACTTC
. | TRBJ2-1 | TRBV6-5 | . | CASRGLNYNEQFF | TGTGCCAGCAGGGGTCTCAACTACAATGAGCAGTTCTTC
. | TRBJ2-7 | TRBV13 | once | CASSLVGLSRDEQYF | TGTGCCAGCAGCTTAGTAGGTTTATCGAGGGACGAGCAGTACTTC
. | TRBJ2-5 | TRBV27 | medium-sized | CASSTLLQLKETQYF | TGTGCCAGCAGTACCCTACTGCAACTCAAAGAGACCCAGTACTTC
TRBD1 | TRBJ2-5 | TRBV7-6 | . | CASSLTGGQETQYF | TGTGCCAGCAGCTTAACAGGGGGCCAAGAGACCCAGTACTTC
TRBD1 | TRBJ2-1 | TRBV7-9 | . | CASSLPLARDRGGNEQFF | TGTGCCAGCAGCTTACCCTTGGCCCGGGACAGGGGCGGGAATGAGCAGTTCTTC
. | TRBJ2-3 | TRBV6-1 | . | CASSEYPLGDTQYF | TGTGCCAGCAGTGAATATCCCCTGGGCGATACGCAGTATTTT
TRBD1 | TRBJ2-5 | TRBV5-1 | . | CASSLGQGAQETQYF | TGCGCCAGCAGCTTGGGACAGGGGGCGCAAGAGACCCAGTACTTC
. | TRBJ1-1 | TRBV29-1 | . | CSVEGFTEAFF | TGCAGCGTTGAGGGATTCACTGAAGCTTTCTTT
TRBD1 | TRBJ2-1 | TRBV4-1 | . | CASSRTGANYNEQFF | TGTGCCAGCAGCCGCACAGGGGCTAACTACAATGAGCAGTTCTTC
TRBD2 | TRBJ2-7 | TRBV6-4 | . | CASSESLAGSYEQYF | TGTGCCAGCAGTGAAAGCCTAGCGGGGTCCTACGAGCAGTACTTC
. | TRBJ2-2 | TRBV14 | . | CASSQEIVLGPSNTGELFF | TGTGCCAGCAGCCAAGAGATAGTCTTGGGACCTTCGAACACCGGGGAGCTGTTTTTT
TRBD1 | TRBJ2-7 | TRBV2 | few | CASRSGTGASYEQYF | TGTGCCAGCAGGTCCGGGACAGGGGCCTCCTACGAGCAGTACTTC
TRBD1 | TRBJ1-2 | TRBV11-2 | . | CASSLGGTGRYGYTF | TGTGCCAGCAGCTTAGGGGGGACAGGGAGGTATGGCTACACCTTC
TRBD1 | TRBJ2-7 | TRBV7-6 | . | CASSFSGTEEQYF | TGTGCCAGCAGCTTTAGTGGGACAGAAGAGCAGTACTTC
. | TRBJ2-7 | TRBV6-5 | . | CASSRDLRVGEQYF | TGTGCCAGCAGCCGGGACCTACGTGTAGGCGAGCAGTACTTC
TRBD1 | TRBJ2-1 | TRBV5-4 | few | CASRRDSHNEQFF | TGTGCCAGCAGACGGGACAGCCACAATGAGCAGTTCTTC
TRBD1 | TRBJ1-2 | TRBV6-5 | . | CASSTRTGVYGYTF | TGTGCCAGCAGTACTCGGACAGGGGTCTATGGCTACACCTTC
. | TRBJ2-1 | TRBV30 | . | CAWSPSDSLVGEQFF | TGTGCCTGGAGCCCTTCGGACTCCCTGGTTGGTGAGCAGTTCTTC
TRBD1 | TRBJ2-1 | TRBV7-9 | . | CASSSRTGAAYNEQFF | TGTGCCAGCAGCTCCCGGACAGGGGCGGCCTACAATGAGCAGTTCTTC
. | TRBJ2-3 | TRBV6-6 | . | CASSGTAGGTDTQYF | TGTGCCAGCAGTGGGACAGCGGGGGGCACAGATACGCAGTATTTT
. | TRBJ2-6 | TRBV29-1 | . | CSVEGWDAGANVLTF | TGCAGCGTTGAGGGGTGGGATGCTGGGGCCAACGTCCTGACTTTC
. | TRBJ2-7 | TRBV13 | . | CASSLEGVSYEQYF | TGTGCCAGCAGCTTAGAGGGGGTGTCCTACGAGCAGTACTTC
. | TRBJ2-7 | TRBV27 | . | CASKKGGSYEQYF | TGTGCCAGCAAAAAGGGAGGCTCCTACGAGCAGTACTTC
. | TRBJ2-1 | TRBV7-2 | . | CASTLTRGYNEQFF | TGTGCCAGCACTCTGACTAGGGGCTACAATGAGCAGTTCTTC
TRBD1 | TRBJ2-7 | TRBV5-4 | . | CASSLRGTGGEQYF | TGTGCCAGCAGCCTACGCGGGACAGGGGGCGAGCAGTACTTC
. | TRBJ2-7 | TRBV5-1 | . | CASSRTRPADYYEQYF | TGCGCCAGCAGCCGGACGAGGCCAGCAGATTACTACGAGCAGTACTTC
TRBD1 | TRBJ1-1 | TRBV7-9 | once | CASSLAQTGWGLRAFF | TGTGCCAGCAGCTTAGCACAGACAGGGTGGGGACTGAGAGCTTTCTTT
. | TRBJ2-1 | TRBV5-1 | . | CASSEEVLAGNEQFF | TGCGCCAGCAGTGAGGAAGTTCTAGCCGGCAATGAGCAGTTCTTC
TRBD1 | TRBJ2-1 | TRBV5-1 | . | CASSSRTGNEQFF | TGCGCCAGCAGCTCCCGGACAGGGAATGAGCAGTTCTTC
TRBD1 | TRBJ1-1 | TRBV7-9 | . | CASSLLWTGGSTEAFF | TGTGCCAGCAGCTTACTTTGGACAGGGGGATCGACTGAAGCTTTCTTT
TRBD1 | TRBJ2-7 | TRBV4-1 | . | CASSQGTGPYEQYF | TGCGCCAGCAGCCAAGGGACAGGGCCCTACGAGCAGTACTTC
. | TRBJ1-5 | TRBV13 | . | CASSLGDNQPQHF | TGTGCCAGCAGCTTAGGCGATAATCAGCCCCAGCATTTT
. | TRBJ2-2 | TRBV30 | . | CAWSVGAGELFF | TGTGCCTGGAGTGTAGGGGCCGGGGAGCTGTTTTTT
. | TRBJ1-2 | TRBV6-5 | . | CASSLRGIFFYGYTF | TGTGCCAGCAGTTTACGGGGCATATTCTTCTATGGCTACACCTTC
. | TRBJ2-1 | TRBV4-1 | . | CASSQGPRRQEQFF | TGCGCCAGCAGCCAGGGCCCCCGTCGACAGGAGCAGTTCTTC
. | TRBJ2-1 | TRBV12-5 | . | CASGLVDEQFF | TGTGCTAGTGGTTTGGTCGATGAGCAGTTCTTC
. | TRBJ1-1 | TRBV10-3 | few | CAIHPNTEAFF | TGTGCCATCCACCCGAACACTGAAGCTTTCTTT
. | TRBJ1-1 | TRBV6-5 | once | CASSYSRGAGTEAFF | TGTGCCAGCAGTTACTCGCGGGGCGCGGGCACTGAAGCTTTCTTT
. | TRBJ2-7 | TRBV10-3 | . | CAISEGDEQYF | TGTGCCATCAGTGAGGGGGACGAGCAGTACTTC
TRBD2 | TRBJ2-1 | TRBV6-6 | . | CASSYAGGPNEQFF | TGTGCCAGCAGTTACGCGGGAGGGCCAAATGAGCAGTTCTTC
. | TRBJ2-5 | TRBV30 | . | CAWSVLQIGSQETQYF | TGTGCCTGGAGTGTATTGCAGATTGGGTCGCAAGAGACCCAGTACTTC
TRBD1 | TRBJ1-2 | TRBV7-9 | . | CASRPRDRGHYGYTF | TGTGCCAGCAGACCAAGGGACAGGGGGCATTATGGCTACACCTTC
. | TRBJ1-1 | TRBV11-2 | . | CASSLYGTTEAFF | TGTGCCAGCAGCTTGTACGGGACCACTGAAGCTTTCTTT
. | TRBJ1-2 | TRBV6-5 | . | CASSYRDGANYGYTF | TGTGCCAGCAGTTACCGGGACGGAGCTAACTATGGCTACACCTTC
. | TRBJ2-1 | TRBV5-1 | . | CASSLAVRESYNEQFF | TGCGCCAGCAGCTTGGCCGTGAGGGAGTCCTACAATGAGCAGTTCTTC
. | TRBJ2-5 | TRBV25-1 | once | CASSVLLETQYF | TGTGCCAGCAGTGTCCTTTTGGAGACCCAGTACTTC
. | TRBJ2-5 | TRBV5-6 | once | CASSQYRERVYAYQETQYF | TGTGCCAGCAGCCAATACCGTGAGCGGGTCTACGCCTACCAAGAGACCCAGTACTTC
TRBD1 | TRBJ1-1 | TRBV6-5 | . | CASSGSGTGDGAFF | TGTGCCAGCAGTGGCTCCGGGACAGGGGATGGAGCTTTCTTT
. | TRBJ2-5 | TRBV11-2 | . | CASSHPWRSWGETQYF | TGTGCCAGCAGCCACCCGTGGCGGTCCTGGGGAGAGACCCAGTACTTC
. | TRBJ2-4 | TRBV7-2 | . | CASHSPALAKNIQYF | TGTGCCAGCCACTCTCCCGCGCTAGCCAAAAACATTCAGTACTTC
. | TRBJ2-3 | TRBV11-2 | . | CASSKEGGDTQYF | TGTGCCAGCAGCAAGGAGGGGGGAGATACGCAGTATTTT
TRBD1 | TRBJ2-7 | TRBV4-2 | once | CASSQDMRRQGFNEQYF | TGTGCCAGCAGCCAAGATATGCGGAGACAGGGGTTCAACGAGCAGTACTTC
. | TRBJ1-1 | TRBV4-1 | . | CASSPQAGVNTEAFF | TGCGCCAGCAGCCCCCAGGCGGGGGTGAACACTGAAGCTTTCTTT
. | TRBJ2-1 | TRBV7-9 | . | CASSLAGSYNEQFF | TGTGCCAGCAGCTTGGCGGGCTCCTACAATGAGCAGTTCTTC